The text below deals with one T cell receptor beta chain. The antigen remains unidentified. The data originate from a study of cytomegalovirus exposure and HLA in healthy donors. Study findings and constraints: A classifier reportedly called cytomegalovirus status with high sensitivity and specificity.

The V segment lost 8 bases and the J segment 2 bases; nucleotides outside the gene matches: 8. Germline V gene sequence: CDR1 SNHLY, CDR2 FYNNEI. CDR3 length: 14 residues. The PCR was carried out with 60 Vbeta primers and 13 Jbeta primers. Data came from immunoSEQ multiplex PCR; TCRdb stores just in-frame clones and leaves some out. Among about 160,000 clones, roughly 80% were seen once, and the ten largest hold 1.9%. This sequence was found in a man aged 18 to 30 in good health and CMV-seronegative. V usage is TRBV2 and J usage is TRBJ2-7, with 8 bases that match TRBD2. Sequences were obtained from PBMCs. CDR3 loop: CASGSAGGAYEQYF. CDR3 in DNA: TGTGCCAGCGGTTCTGCGGGGGGCGCCTACGAGCAGTACTTC.